This passage covers 27 T cell receptor beta chains from one sample sequenced in a study of T cell responses to AZD1222 COVID-19 vaccine. The method was immunoSEQ multiplex PCR; TCRdb's version includes in-frame clones alone and lacks a portion of them. The table has about 120,000 clones, roughly nine tenths seen once; the top ten hold 5% to 6.5%. Sequencing was performed on peripheral blood, taken on day 0 of AZD1222 vaccination. The receptors stem from an adult in good health.

This clone occurred once. The V call is TRBV5-1, the J call TRBJ2-3; tentative D call: TRBD2 (7 bases). This CDR3 region has 15 residues. Germline-derived CDR1 and CDR2 are SGHRS and YFSETQ. With 0 bases removed from V and 6 bases from J, the gap between germline ends came to 14 bases. The CDR3 coding sequence is TGCGCCAGCAGCTTGGCGGCGGGGGCTGCGGATACGCAGTATTTT. This translates into CASSLAAGAADTQYF.

The chain combines TRBV5-1 with TRBJ1-1; no firm D call. This CDR3 spans 15 amino acids. V was cut by 0 bases and J by 1 base, with 10 bases left in between. Germline V CDR1 and CDR2: SGHRS, YFSETQ. DNA of the CDR3: TGCGCCAGCAGCTTGGTTCGGCCCCAGAACACTGAAGCTTTCTTT. Translating gives CASSLVRPQNTEAFF.

The chain links TRBV6-6 to TRBJ1-3; D remains unclear. The CDR3 extends over 12 amino acids. Germline CDR1 is MNHNY and CDR2 is SVGAGI (reference sequence). The V and J ends lost 7 bases and 4 bases respectively, with 8 bases between them. The CDR3 DNA sequence: TGTGCCAGCACCCGACAAGGAAACACCATATATTTT. Its protein is CASTRQGNTIYF.

The rearrangement links TRBV15 to TRBJ1-4, with 7 bases identical to TRBD1. Germline CDR1 LNHNV, CDR2 YYDKDF (reference sequence). The CDR3 loop spans 14 amino acids. Losses at the gene ends were 7 bases for V and 6 bases for J; bases not matched to a gene: 8. CDR3 nucleotide sequence: TGTGCCACCACCCCGAACAGGGGCCATGAAAAACTGTTTTTT. Residues: CATTPNRGHEKLFF.

J is TRBJ2-7 and V is TRBV20-1; no clear D. Germline V CDR1 and CDR2: DFQATT, SNEGSKA (reference sequence). With 3 bases removed from V and 6 bases from J, the gap between germline ends came to 9 bases. The CDR3 covers 11 residues. The CDR3, as DNA: TGCAGTGCTAGCGGGCTGGGCGAGCAGTACTTC. Translated, it gives CSASGLGEQYF.

V gene TRBV15 combines with J gene TRBJ2-3; the D call may be TRBD1 or TRBD2 (5 bases each). The CDR3 consists of 17 residues. V was shortened by 1 base and J by 3 bases, with 17 bases between the two germline ends. Germline V gene lookup returns CDR1 LNHNV and CDR2 YYDKDF (reference sequence). In nucleotides, the CDR3 is TGTGCCACCAGCAGAGCCGTTCGGGTTGGGGGTACAGATACGCAGTATTTT. Translation gives CATSRAVRVGGTDTQYF.

The rearrangement uses TRBV3-1 (or the pseudogene TRBV3-2) and TRBJ1-6; D uncertain. CDR3 length: 18 amino acids. Trimming removed 4 bases at V and 0 bases at J, with 16 bases between. Germline CDR1 is LGHDT and CDR2 is YNNKEL (reference sequence). CDR3 in DNA: TGTGCCAGCAGCCGGACCGTGGTGGGGAGCTCCTATAATTCACCCCTCCACTTT. It encodes CASSRTVVGSSYNSPLHF.

As for this clone: This sample includes further DNA sequences coding for the same CDR3. The V and J genes are TRBV5-1 and TRBJ1-1; TRBD1 is a possible D gene (5 bases). Trimming stripped 4 bases from V and 0 bases from J, with 7 bases between. The CDR3 contains 13 residues. Germline lookup yields CDR1 SGHRS and CDR2 YFSETQ. The CDR3 coding sequence is TGCGCCAGCAGCGGACAAATGAACACTGAAGCTTTCTTT. This sequence encodes CASSGQMNTEAFF.

The CDR3 is CASSYTVGSPLHF. CDR3 sequence (DNA): TGTGCCAGCTCCTACACGGTGGGCTCACCCCTCCACTTT. The chain links TRBV6-5 to TRBJ1-6, with D uncertain. The CDR3 sequence is 13 residues long. V dropped 8 bases and J dropped 10 bases, with 15 bases sitting between them. Germline V lookup: CDR1 MNHEY, CDR2 SVGAGI.

This chain joins TRBV24-1 and TRBJ2-2, with a tentative D call TRBD1 (5 bases). Germline V gene data show CDR1 as KGHDR and CDR2 as SFDVKD. The CDR3 extends over 15 amino acids. The V gene lost 3 bases and the J gene lost 3 bases, with 10 bases spanning the gap. The CDR3 DNA reads as TGTGCCACCAGTGATCCAAAGGGGTACACCGGGGAGCTGTTTTTT. Its translation: CATSDPKGYTGELFF.

The chain has TRBV2 and TRBJ1-5; possibly TRBD1 for D (6 bases). Germline CDR1 SNHLY, CDR2 FYNNEI. CDR3 length: 13 amino acids. The V and J ends lost 10 bases and 6 bases respectively, with 16 bases between them. CDR3 in amino acids: CATARGASQPQHF. CDR3 DNA sequence: TGTGCCACCGCCCGGGGGGCCAGTCAGCCCCAGCATTTT.

The V and J genes are TRBV3-1 (or the pseudogene TRBV3-2) and TRBJ2-1; the match to TRBD2 covers 7 bases. The CDR3 is made up of 17 amino acids. The V gene end was trimmed by 3 bases and the J gene end by 0 bases; junction bases not matched to a gene: 8. Per germline, CDR1 LGHDT and CDR2 YNNKEL (reference sequence). The CDR3 loop reads CASSQDPSGGSYNEQFF. The CDR3 coding sequence is TGTGCCAGCAGCCAGGATCCGTCGGGGGGCTCCTACAATGAGCAGTTCTTC.

This rearrangement joins TRBV2 to TRBJ1-2; 7 bases match TRBD1. This CDR3 is 12 amino acids long. Trimming removed 6 bases from V and 2 bases from J; junction bases left unmatched: 0. Germline V CDR1 and CDR2: SNHLY, FYNNEI. The CDR3 is CASRGQNYGYTF. CDR3 nucleotides: TGTGCCAGCAGGGGACAGAACTATGGCTACACCTTC.

This chain joins TRBV9 and TRBJ1-3, with no clear D. Germline CDR1 reads SGDLS; CDR2 reads YYNGEE. Trimming shortened V by 3 bases and J by 0 bases, and 16 bases separated the two germline ends. The CDR3 has 17 residues. The CDR3 DNA reads TGTGCCAGCAGCGATGACGGCGGGGTGCCCTCTGGAAACACCATATATTTT. As protein: CASSDDGGVPSGNTIYF.

The V call is TRBV10-3, the J call TRBJ1-1; D is perhaps TRBD1 (5 bases). Trimming cost V 6 bases and J 8 bases, with 19 bases left between them. The CDR3 length is 14 residues. Germline CDR1 is ENHRY and CDR2 is SYGVKD. DNA of the CDR3: TGTGCCATCAGCGGAGAGGGGACCGCCACCGAAGCTTTCTTT. Translation gives CAISGEGTATEAFF.

This clone was recorded a few times. The J gene is TRBJ1-2, the V gene TRBV19; D ambiguous. Germline V lookup: CDR1 LNHDA, CDR2 SQIVND (reference sequence). The CDR3 loop spans 13 amino acids. Trimming stripped 4 bases from V and 8 bases from J, with 14 bases between. CDR3 coding DNA: TGTGCCAGTAGTACGGACTTGAAGCGGGGCTACACCTTC. As protein: CASSTDLKRGYTF.

The chain is built from TRBV27 and TRBJ1-2; D uncertain. The germline V gene has CDR1 MNHEY and CDR2 SMNVEV (reference sequence). V was clipped by 2 bases and J by 4 bases, with 11 bases between them. CDR3 size: 14 residues. CDR3 amino acids: CASSLGGVGYGYTF. Here the CDR3 DNA reads TGTGCCAGCAGTTTAGGTGGGGTGGGCTATGGCTACACCTTC.

V is TRBV7-3 and J is TRBJ1-1; maybe TRBD1 (5 bases). Germline V gene sequence: CDR1 SGHTA, CDR2 FQGTGA. Deletions cut 5 bases from V and 1 base from J, with 11 bases between. The CDR3 consists of 14 residues. DNA of the CDR3: TGTGCCAGCAGCCCGGGACTTCGGAACACTGAAGCTTTCTTT. Protein sequence: CASSPGLRNTEAFF.

This clone was detected only a few times. The rearrangement uses TRBV3-1 (or the pseudogene TRBV3-2) and TRBJ2-5; 12 nucleotides line up with TRBD2. After removal of 8 bases from V and 1 base from J, the junction contained 8 bases not matched to a gene. This CDR3 is built from 16 residues. Germline CDR1 and CDR2: LGHDT and YNNKEL (reference sequence). The CDR3 DNA sequence: TGTGCCAGCTCTAGCGGGGGGGTGAGCCTCCAAGAGACCCAGTACTTC. Translation gives CASSSGGVSLQETQYF.

The chain links TRBV9 to TRBJ1-1; 11 bases map to TRBD1. The CDR3 runs to 15 residues. V was clipped by 4 bases and J by 3 bases; unmatched bases: 5. Germline assignment: CDR1 SGDLS and CDR2 YYNGEE. The CDR3 nucleotides read TGTGCCAGCAGCTACTCGGGACAGGGGGACACTGAAGCTTTCTTT. It encodes CASSYSGQGDTEAFF.

This clone appeared a few times. Other DNA sequences from this sample encode an identical CDR3 as well. The chain combines TRBV7-2 with TRBJ1-1; D gene ambiguous. V was shortened by 2 bases and J by 1 base, with 8 bases between the two germline ends. Per the germline V gene, CDR1 is SGHTA and CDR2 is FQGNSA. This CDR3 spans 14 amino acids. The CDR3, as DNA: TGTGCCAGCAGCTTACTCGGGGAGAACACTGAAGCTTTCTTT. Translating it yields CASSLLGENTEAFF.

The rearrangement links TRBV11-2 to TRBJ2-7; 7 bases are a match to TRBD1. Trimming removed 1 base from V and 7 bases from J; junction bases left unmatched: 10. The germline gives CDR1 SGHAT, CDR2 FQNNGV. The CDR3 is 15 residues long. The CDR3 DNA sequence: TGTGCCAGCAGCTTAGCGAGGGACAGTGGATTGGAGCAGTACTTC. It is translated as CASSLARDSGLEQYF.

The V and J genes are TRBV7-2 and TRBJ1-6, with TRBD1 matching over 7 bases. The germline V gene has CDR1 SGHTA and CDR2 FQGNSA. V shed 2 bases and J 7 bases; nucleotides not matched to a gene: 5. CDR3 size: 15 residues. This CDR3 is CASSLIQGDNSPLHF. The DNA of the CDR3 is TGTGCCAGCAGCTTAATTCAGGGGGACAATTCACCCCTCCACTTT.

This chain connects TRBV25-1 to TRBJ1-6; no clear D gene. This CDR3 contains 12 residues. Per germline, CDR1 MGHDK and CDR2 SYGVNS. With 6 bases removed from V and 4 bases from J, the gap between germline ends came to 4 bases. This chain's CDR3 is CASRGYNSPLHF. CDR3 bases: TGTGCCAGCAGGGGATATAATTCACCCCTCCACTTT. The whole variable domain, remainder taken from reference TRBV25-1 and TRBJ1-6, is EADIYQTPRYLVIGTGKKITLECSQTMGHDKMYWYQQDPGMELHLIHYSYGVNSTEKGDLSSESTVSRIRTEHFPLTLESARPSHTSQYLCASRGYNSPLHFGNGTRLTVT.

The CDR3 sequence: CASSPEGSNQPQHF. CDR3 nucleotides: TGTGCCAGCAGCCCGGAGGGGAGCAATCAGCCCCAGCATTTT. J is TRBJ1-5 and V is TRBV7-9; the D gene is possibly TRBD1 (5 bases). CDR1 SEHNR and CDR2 FQNEAQ come from the germline V gene (reference sequence). CDR3 length equals 14 residues. V was shortened by 5 bases and J by 1 base, with 9 bases between the two germline ends.

The chain carries TRBV6-4 and TRBJ1-1; D gene ambiguous. The CDR3 contains 14 residues. The V gene lost 6 bases and the J gene lost 1 base, with 12 bases spanning the gap. Germline V lookup: CDR1 MRHNA, CDR2 SNTAGT. Here the CDR3 reads CASRLSEGNTEAFF. As DNA, the CDR3 is TGTGCCAGCAGACTGTCGGAGGGGAACACTGAAGCTTTCTTT.

This chain joins TRBV7-2 and TRBJ1-6; 9 bases are shared with TRBD1. This CDR3 is 14 amino acids long. Germline V gene sequence: CDR1 SGHTA, CDR2 FQGNSA. Germline trimming cut 5 bases from V and 9 bases from J; bases unmatched to any gene: 5. CDR3 sequence reads: CASSGDRVFSPLHF. The DNA for the CDR3 is TGTGCCAGCAGCGGGGACAGGGTTTTTTCACCCCTCCACTTT.